The source of this T cell receptor (beta chain) is a study of blood T cell repertoires in COVID-19. Study context: Sites in the United States, Italy and Spain provided acute and convalescent COVID-19 samples.

Source study methods: Estimation of nucleated cell counts was performed using reference gene primer amplification. Produced via immunoSEQ multiplex PCR; TCRdb's table is partial and in-frame only. D and trimming come from the DNA, and the V and J calls and clone size come from that table. The table includes under 100,000 clones, approximately 80% detected once. This clone showed up just once. From germline, CDR1 is SGHTA and CDR2 FQGNSA. V trimming: 4 bases; J trimming: 5 bases; junction bases outside the gene matches: 6. The CDR3 runs 14 residues. Sequenced: peripheral blood. The chain uses TRBV7-2 and TRBJ2-5, with TRBD2 matching 8 bases. The TCR was taken from a woman in her forties with active or convalescent COVID-19. The CDR3 bases are TGTGCCAGCAGCTCCTTAGCGGGACGGGAGACCCAGTACTTC. It is translated as CASSSLAGRETQYF.